The source of this TCR beta chain is a study of glioma-infiltrating T cells. Study overall: Glioma patients had dexamethasone for six or fewer days before surgery.

The iRepertoire nested amplicon-rescue multiplex PCR amplified TCR alpha and beta CDR3s from RNA. Input was roughly 95-450 ng of tissue mRNA or PBMC total RNA. TCRdb re-called the multiplex PCR reads through MiXCR, storing one row per CDR3 protein. The table includes roughly 350,000 distinct CDR3 sequences, 41% detected once. Notes on the study in general: Signature shared blood CDR3 motifs were enriched in low-divergence and depleted in high-divergence patients. Above-expected tissue-blood divergence occurred in all gliomas, most in low-grade ones.

CDR3 length equals 11 residues. The germline V gene encodes CDR1 ENHRY and CDR2 SYGVKD. Trimming stripped 8 bases from V and 3 bases from J, with 8 bases between. Turning to this clonotype: The antigen is not known.

This chain links TRBV10-3 with TRBJ2-7, with D perhaps TRBD1 (5 bases). The sequencing sample was made of glioma tissue, nonneoplastic brain tissue, or PBMCs (not recorded which). The clonotype comes from a human donor with low-grade glioma or glioblastoma, undergoing nonglioma brain surgery, or in good health (not recorded which). CDR3 DNA sequence: TGTGCCATCGGCAGGGACTACGAGCAGTACTTC. Amino acids: CAIGRDYEQYF.